What follows describes a single TCR beta chain. The target antigen is unknown. Only in-frame clones appear in the TCRdb table, and some are missing; sequencing was by immunoSEQ multiplex PCR. The sample carries about 310,000 clones, approximately 91% recorded once. This sample is part of a study of cytomegalovirus exposure and HLA in healthy donors. Study background: Both the 120 or so validation repertoires and the approximately 670 first-cohort repertoires used the same platform, as reported by a later analysis. Whole-study results and caveats: Listed as cytomegalovirus-associated were 150 to 200 TCR beta chains. Rarity held for most TCR sequences, but there were some public TCRs that occurred in many donors.

Germline CDR1 LNHDA, CDR2 SQIVND (reference sequence). The CDR3 covers 18 residues. V lost 9 bases, J lost 3 bases, and 14 bases stayed unmatched. The source material was PBMCs. This TCR was sampled from a man aged 25 to 40 in good health and CMV-seronegative. The rearrangement links TRBV19 to TRBJ2-6; TRBD2 matches 10 bases. This CDR3 reads CASSGLAGVGGGANVLTF. The CDR3 DNA is TGTGCCAGCTCCGGGCTAGCGGGGGTAGGAGGTGGGGCCAACGTCCTGACTTTC.